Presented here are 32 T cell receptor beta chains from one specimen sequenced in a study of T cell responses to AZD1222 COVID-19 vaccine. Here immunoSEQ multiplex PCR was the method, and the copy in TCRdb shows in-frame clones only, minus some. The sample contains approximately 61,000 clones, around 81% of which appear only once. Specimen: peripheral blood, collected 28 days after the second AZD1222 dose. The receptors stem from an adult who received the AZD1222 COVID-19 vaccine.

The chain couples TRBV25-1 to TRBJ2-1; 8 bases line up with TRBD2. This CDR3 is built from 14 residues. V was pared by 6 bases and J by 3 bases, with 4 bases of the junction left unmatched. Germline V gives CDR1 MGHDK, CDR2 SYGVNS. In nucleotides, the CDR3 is TGTGCCAGCAGAGCGACTAGCGACTACAATGAGCAGTTCTTC. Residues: CASRATSDYNEQFF.

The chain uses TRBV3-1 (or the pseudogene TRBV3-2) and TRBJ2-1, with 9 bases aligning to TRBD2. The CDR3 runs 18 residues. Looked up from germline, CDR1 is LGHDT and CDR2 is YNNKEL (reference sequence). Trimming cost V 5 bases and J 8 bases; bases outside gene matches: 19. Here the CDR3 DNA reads TGTGCCAGCAGCTCCTTCGATCCGGGACTAGCAAAAACGGATGAGCAGTTCTTC. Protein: CASSSFDPGLAKTDEQFF.

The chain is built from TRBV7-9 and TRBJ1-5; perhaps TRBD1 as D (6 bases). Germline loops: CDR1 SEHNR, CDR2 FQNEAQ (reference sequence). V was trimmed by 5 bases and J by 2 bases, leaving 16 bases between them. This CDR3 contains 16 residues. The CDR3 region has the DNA TGTGCCAGCAGCGAAGCAGGGGAGGTTGGCAATCAGCCCCAGCATTTT. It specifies CASSEAGEVGNQPQHF.

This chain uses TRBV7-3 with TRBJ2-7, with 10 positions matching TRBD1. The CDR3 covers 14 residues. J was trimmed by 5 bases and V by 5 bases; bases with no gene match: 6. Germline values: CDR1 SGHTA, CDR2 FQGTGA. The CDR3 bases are TGTGCCAGCAGCGCCCGAGGACAGGGGGACGAGCAGTACTTC. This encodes CASSARGQGDEQYF.

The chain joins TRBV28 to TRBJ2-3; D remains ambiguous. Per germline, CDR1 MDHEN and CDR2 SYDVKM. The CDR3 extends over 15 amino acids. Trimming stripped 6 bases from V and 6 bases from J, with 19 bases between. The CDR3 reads CASSFLGKARDTQYF. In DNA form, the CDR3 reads TGTGCCAGCAGCTTTCTTGGGAAGGCGCGCGATACGCAGTATTTT.

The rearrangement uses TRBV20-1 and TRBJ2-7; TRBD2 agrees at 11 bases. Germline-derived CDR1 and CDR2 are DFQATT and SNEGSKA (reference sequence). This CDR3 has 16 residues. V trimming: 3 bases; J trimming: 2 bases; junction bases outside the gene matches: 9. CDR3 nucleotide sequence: TGCAGTGCTAGTGGGCTAGCGGGAGGTCTAACCTACGAGCAGTACTTC. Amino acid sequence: CSASGLAGGLTYEQYF.

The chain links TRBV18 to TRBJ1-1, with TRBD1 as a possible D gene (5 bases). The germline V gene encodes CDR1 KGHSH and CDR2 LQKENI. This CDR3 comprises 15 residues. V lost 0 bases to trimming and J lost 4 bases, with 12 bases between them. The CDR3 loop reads CASSPPWGEGTEAFF. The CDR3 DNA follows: TGTGCCAGCTCACCACCATGGGGGGAAGGCACTGAAGCTTTCTTT.

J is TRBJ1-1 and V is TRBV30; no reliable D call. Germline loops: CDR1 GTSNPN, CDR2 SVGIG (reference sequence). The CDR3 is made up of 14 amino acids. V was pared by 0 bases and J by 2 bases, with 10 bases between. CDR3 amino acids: CAWSVAVVNTEAFF. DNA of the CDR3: TGTGCCTGGAGTGTCGCGGTAGTTAACACTGAAGCTTTCTTT.

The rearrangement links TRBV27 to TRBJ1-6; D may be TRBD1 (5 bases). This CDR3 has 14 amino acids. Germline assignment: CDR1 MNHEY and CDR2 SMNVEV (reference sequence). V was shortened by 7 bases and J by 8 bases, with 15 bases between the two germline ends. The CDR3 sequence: CASTPQGRDSPLHF. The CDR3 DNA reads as TGTGCCAGCACCCCCCAGGGCCGGGATTCACCCCTCCACTTT.

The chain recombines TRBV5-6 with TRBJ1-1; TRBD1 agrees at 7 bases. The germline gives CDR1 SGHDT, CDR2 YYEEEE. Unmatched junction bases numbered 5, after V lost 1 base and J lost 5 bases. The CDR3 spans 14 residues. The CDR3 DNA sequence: TGTGCCAGCAGCTTGACGGCCAGGGGGACTGAAGCTTTCTTT. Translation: CASSLTARGTEAFF.

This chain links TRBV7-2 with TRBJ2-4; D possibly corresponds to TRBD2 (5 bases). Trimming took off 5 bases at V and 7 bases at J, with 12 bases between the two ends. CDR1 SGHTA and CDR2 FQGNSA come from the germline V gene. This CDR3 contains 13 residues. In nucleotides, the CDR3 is TGTGCCAGCAGCCCGACTATGAGGAACATTCAGTACTTC. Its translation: CASSPTMRNIQYF.

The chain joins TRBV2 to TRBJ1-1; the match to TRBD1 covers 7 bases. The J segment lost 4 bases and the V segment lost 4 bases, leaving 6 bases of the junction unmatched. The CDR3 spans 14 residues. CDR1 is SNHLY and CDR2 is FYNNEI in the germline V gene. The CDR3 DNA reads TGTGCCAGCAGTGGTTGGAGGGGGCCCACTGAAGCTTTCTTT. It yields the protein CASSGWRGPTEAFF.

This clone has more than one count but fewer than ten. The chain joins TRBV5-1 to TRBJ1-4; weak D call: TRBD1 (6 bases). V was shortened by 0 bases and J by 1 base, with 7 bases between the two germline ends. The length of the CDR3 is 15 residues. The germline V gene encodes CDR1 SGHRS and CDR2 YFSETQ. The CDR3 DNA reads TGCGCCAGCAGCTTGGGGGGACAAACTAATGAAAAACTGTTTTTT. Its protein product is CASSLGGQTNEKLFF.

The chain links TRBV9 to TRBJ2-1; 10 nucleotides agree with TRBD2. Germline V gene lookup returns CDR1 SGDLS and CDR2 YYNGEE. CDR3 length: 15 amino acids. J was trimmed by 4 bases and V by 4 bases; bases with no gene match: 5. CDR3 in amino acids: CASSLAGGFYNEQFF. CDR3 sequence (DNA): TGTGCCAGCAGCTTAGCGGGAGGTTTTTACAATGAGCAGTTCTTC.

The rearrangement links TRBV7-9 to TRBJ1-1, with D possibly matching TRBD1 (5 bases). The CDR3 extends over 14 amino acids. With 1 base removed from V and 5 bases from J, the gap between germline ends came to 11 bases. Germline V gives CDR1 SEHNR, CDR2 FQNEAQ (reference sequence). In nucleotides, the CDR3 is TGTGCCAGCAGCTTAGAGGGCAGGGCGACTGAAGCTTTCTTT. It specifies CASSLEGRATEAFF.

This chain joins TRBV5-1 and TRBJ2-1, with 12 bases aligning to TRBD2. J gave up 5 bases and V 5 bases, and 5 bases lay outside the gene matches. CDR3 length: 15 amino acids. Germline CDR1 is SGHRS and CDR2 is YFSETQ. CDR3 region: CASRTGLAGNNEQFF. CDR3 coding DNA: TGCGCCAGCAGGACAGGACTAGCGGGGAACAATGAGCAGTTCTTC.

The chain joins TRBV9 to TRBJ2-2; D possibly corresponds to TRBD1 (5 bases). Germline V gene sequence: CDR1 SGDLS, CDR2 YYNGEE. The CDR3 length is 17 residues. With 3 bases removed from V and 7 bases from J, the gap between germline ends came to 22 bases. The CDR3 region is CASSAKPLRVGGGELFF. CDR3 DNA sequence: TGTGCCAGCAGCGCAAAACCGCTCAGGGTTGGTGGCGGGGAGCTGTTTTTT. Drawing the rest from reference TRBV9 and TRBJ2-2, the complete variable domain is DSGVTQTPKHLITATGQRVTLRCSPRSGDLSVYWYQQSLDQGLQFLIQYYNGEERAKGNILERFSAQQFPDLHSELNLSSLELGDSALYFCASSAKPLRVGGGELFFGEGSRLTVL.

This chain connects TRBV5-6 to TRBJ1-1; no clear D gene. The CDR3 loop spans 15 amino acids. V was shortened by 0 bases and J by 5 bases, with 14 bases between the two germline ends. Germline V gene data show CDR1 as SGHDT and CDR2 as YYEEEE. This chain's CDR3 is CASSLGGRGDTEAFF. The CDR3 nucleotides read TGTGCCAGCAGCTTGGGAGGGAGAGGAGATACTGAAGCTTTCTTT.

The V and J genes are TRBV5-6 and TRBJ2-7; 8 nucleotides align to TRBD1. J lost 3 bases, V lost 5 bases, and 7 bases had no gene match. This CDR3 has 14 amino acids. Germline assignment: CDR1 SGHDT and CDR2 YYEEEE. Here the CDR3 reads CASRRDRTSYEQYF. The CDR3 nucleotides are TGTGCCAGCAGGCGGGACAGGACAAGCTACGAGCAGTACTTC. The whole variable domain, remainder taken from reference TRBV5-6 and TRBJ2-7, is DAGVTQSPTHLIKTRGQQVTLRCSPKSGHDTVSWYQQALGQGPQFIFQYYEEEERQRGNFPDRFSGHQFPNYSSELNVNALLLGDSALYLCASRRDRTSYEQYFGPGTRLTVT.

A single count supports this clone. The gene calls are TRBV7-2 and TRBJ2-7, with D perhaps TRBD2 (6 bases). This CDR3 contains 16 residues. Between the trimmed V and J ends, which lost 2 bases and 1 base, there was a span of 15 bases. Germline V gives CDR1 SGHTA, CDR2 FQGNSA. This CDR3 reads CASSLTGGKGSYEQYF. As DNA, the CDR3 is TGTGCCAGCAGCTTAACGGGCGGGAAGGGTTCCTACGAGCAGTACTTC.

CDR3 region: CASSPPAKANEKLFF. The CDR3, as DNA: TGTGCCAGCTCACCACCGGCAAAGGCTAATGAAAAACTGTTTTTT. The J gene is TRBJ1-4, the V gene TRBV18; D is ambiguous. Germline CDR1 is KGHSH and CDR2 is LQKENI. The V end lost 0 bases, the J end lost 3 bases, and 8 bases lay between the germline ends. The CDR3 totals 15 residues.

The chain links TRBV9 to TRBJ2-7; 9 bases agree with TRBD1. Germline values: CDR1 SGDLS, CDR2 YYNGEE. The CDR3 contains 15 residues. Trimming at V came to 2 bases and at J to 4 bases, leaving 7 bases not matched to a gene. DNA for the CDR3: TGTGCCAGCAGCGTGCAAGGGACAGGGTTTTACGAGCAGTACTTC. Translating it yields CASSVQGTGFYEQYF.

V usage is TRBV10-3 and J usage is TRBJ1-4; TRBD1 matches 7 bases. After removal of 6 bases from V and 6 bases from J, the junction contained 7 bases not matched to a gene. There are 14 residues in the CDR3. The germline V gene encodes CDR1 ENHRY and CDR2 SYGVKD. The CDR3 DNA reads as TGTGCCATCAGGGAGGACAGGTTTGATGAAAAACTGTTTTTT. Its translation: CAIREDRFDEKLFF.

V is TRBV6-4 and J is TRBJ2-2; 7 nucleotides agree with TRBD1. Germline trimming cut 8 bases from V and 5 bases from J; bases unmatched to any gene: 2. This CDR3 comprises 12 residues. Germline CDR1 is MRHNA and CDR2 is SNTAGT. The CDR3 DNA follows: TGTGCCAGCGGGACAGAGACCGGGGAGCTGTTTTTT. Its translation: CASGTETGELFF.

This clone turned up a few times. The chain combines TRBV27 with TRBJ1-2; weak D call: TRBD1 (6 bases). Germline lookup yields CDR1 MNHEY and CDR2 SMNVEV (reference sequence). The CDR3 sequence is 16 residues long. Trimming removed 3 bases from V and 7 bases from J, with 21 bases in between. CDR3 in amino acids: CASSFGGTSLRSGYTF. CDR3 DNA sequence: TGTGCCAGCAGTTTCGGGGGCACCTCTTTAAGGAGTGGCTACACCTTC.

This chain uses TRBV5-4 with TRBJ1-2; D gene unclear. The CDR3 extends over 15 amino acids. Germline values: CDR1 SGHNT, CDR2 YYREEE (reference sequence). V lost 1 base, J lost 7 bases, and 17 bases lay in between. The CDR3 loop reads CASSLRREVVRGYTF. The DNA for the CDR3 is TGTGCCAGCAGCTTGCGCCGGGAAGTAGTGCGTGGCTACACCTTC.

The CDR3 DNA reads as TGTGCCAGCAGCCGTCGGGACAGCTTGAACACTGAAGCTTTCTTT. This sequence encodes CASSRRDSLNTEAFF. V usage is TRBV7-9 and J usage is TRBJ1-1; the match to TRBD1 covers 7 bases. After removal of 5 bases from V and 0 bases from J, the junction contained 6 bases not matched to a gene. The CDR3 runs to 15 residues. Germline-derived CDR1 and CDR2 are SEHNR and FQNEAQ (reference sequence).

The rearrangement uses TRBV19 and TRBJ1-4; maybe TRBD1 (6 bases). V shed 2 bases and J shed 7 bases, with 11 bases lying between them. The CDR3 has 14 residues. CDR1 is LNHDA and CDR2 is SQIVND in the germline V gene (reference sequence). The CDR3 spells CASSIIRGREKLFF. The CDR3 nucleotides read TGTGCCAGTAGTATAATCAGGGGACGTGAAAAACTGTTTTTT.

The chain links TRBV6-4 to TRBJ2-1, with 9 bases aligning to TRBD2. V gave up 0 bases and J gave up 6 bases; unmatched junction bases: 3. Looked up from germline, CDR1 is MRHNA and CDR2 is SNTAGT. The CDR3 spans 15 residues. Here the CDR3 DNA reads TGTGCCAGCAGTGACTCGGGCGGGAGGGCCAATGAGCAGTTCTTC. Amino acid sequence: CASSDSGGRANEQFF.

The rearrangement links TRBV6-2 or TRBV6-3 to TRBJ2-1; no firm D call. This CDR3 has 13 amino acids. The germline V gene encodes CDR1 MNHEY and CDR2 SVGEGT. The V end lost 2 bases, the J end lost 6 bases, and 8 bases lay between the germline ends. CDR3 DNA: TGTGCCAGCAGTTACCCAAACCTCAATGAGCAGTTCTTC. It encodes CASSYPNLNEQFF.

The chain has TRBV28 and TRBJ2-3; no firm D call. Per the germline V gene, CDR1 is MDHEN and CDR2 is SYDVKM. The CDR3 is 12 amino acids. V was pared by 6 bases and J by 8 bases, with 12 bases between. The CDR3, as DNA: TGTGCCAGCAGCAGGCTTGGTGGTACGCAGTATTTT. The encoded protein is CASSRLGGTQYF.

CDR3 sequence reads: CASSFYGARVQETQYF. DNA of the CDR3: TGTGCCAGCAGCTTTTATGGGGCAAGGGTCCAAGAGACCCAGTACTTC. The V and J genes are TRBV5-6 and TRBJ2-5, with D possibly matching TRBD1 (5 bases). The germline CDR1 and CDR2 sequences are SGHDT and YYEEEE. The CDR3 contains 16 residues. V was shortened by 2 bases and J by 1 base, with 15 bases between the two germline ends.